This TCR beta chain was documented in a study of T-cell memory formation after mild COVID-19 (dated by TCRdb to 2020 to 2022). Regarding the research as a whole: Most TCR sequence clusters were specific to one of the two donors. Two young, previously healthy adult volunteers, one female and one male, were included in the cohort. Longitudinal TCRalpha and TCRbeta repertoire sequencing tracked T-cell clones expanding and contracting after mild COVID-19 in a couple of donors.

The reads were generated on an Illumina NovaSeq 6000. TCRalpha and TCRbeta cDNA libraries were built by 5'RACE with constant-segment primers, adding sample barcodes and unique molecular identifiers. RNA was extracted from every sample with Trizol reagent. The libraries were amplified in two PCR steps, and the second step added a second sample barcode and Illumina TruSeq adapters. Sequencing of libraries was performed on an Illumina NovaSeq with 2 x 150 bp paired-end reads. Per the authors' processing: Demultiplexing of reads and collapsing into UMI-guided consensus sequences were performed with migec v1.2.7. With mixcr v2.1.11, UMI consensuses were aligned to TRA and TRB V and J templates and assembled into clonotypes. Clonotypes were classified as expanded or contracted when called significant by both edgeR and NoisET, with noise models trained on biological replicates. edgeR calls used a false discovery rate-adjusted p below 0.01 and a log2 fold-change threshold of 1. As an exploratory analysis of dynamics, max-normalized trajectories of the 1000 most abundant clonotypes were examined with PCA combined with hierarchical clustering. Separately sequenced CD4+ and CD8+ repertoires were used to assign a CD4 or CD8 phenotype to each responding clone. The public sequencing data were trimmed at Q25 with fastp and processed into clonotypes with MiXCR by TCRdb, which kept only in-frame beta chains. When rows share a CDR3 protein, they turn into one entry using the most common DNA and genes. The V and J calls were not made by the authors but by TCRdb's processing. Counted in this sample were under 450,000 distinct CDR3 sequences; roughly a quarter of them appeared once. The ten largest clones capture roughly 13% of the sample.

PBMCs were isolated by Ficoll-Paque density gradient centrifugation. Here is what the overall study found, with its caveats: Contracting CD4+ clones appeared mostly in the CM and EM memory subsets, whereas CD8+ clones were enriched in EMRA. Balanced CD4/CD8 phenotypes were observed for clones contracting from day 15 to 85, whereas a bias towards CD4+ was observed for a second wave of clones expanding from day 15 to 37. Some responding clones were detected in pre-infection memory, suggesting pre-existing cross-reactive memory T cells joined the SARS-CoV-2 response. SARS-CoV-2 specificity of the second-wave clones peaking on day 37 was not confirmed. The study included only a couple of mild cases, and larger cohorts that include severe cases with pre-infection samples were judged to be necessary.

Remarks on this clonotype: Its antigen is unknown. The record has no base qualities; no much larger clone is one base away.

The CDR1 and CDR2 encoded by the germline V gene (reference sequence) are LNHDA and SQIVND. Trimming removed 3 bases from V and 9 bases from J, leaving 18 bases between the germline ends. Counted from cysteine to phenylalanine, this CDR3 has 15 amino acids. This entry keeps only the CDR3 DNA: 45 bases, framed from base 1. The V and J segments used are TRBV19 and TRBJ2-1, with a weak D call of TRBD2 (6 bases match). Sample: PBMCs or a T cell subset sorted from them (not recorded which). This TCR was recovered from an adult woman who had mild COVID-19 (a few samples of this study predate the infection). The sample titles of this study are shuffled in the database, so cell type and time point are left out; the donor was told from shared clones. The CDR3 region has the sequence CASSIVFWREIEQFF. Here is the DNA: TGTGCCAGTAGTATTGTGTTCTGGCGGGAAATTGAGCAGTTCTTC.